A selection of T cell receptor beta chains follows, all from one sample in a study of blood T cell repertoires in COVID-19. Assay: immunoSEQ multiplex PCR; the TCRdb copy retains only in-frame clones and omits some. Among 100,000 to 150,000 clones listed, around nine tenths were seen once. Sample: peripheral blood. Every receptor here comes from a woman in her 70s with COVID-19, enrolled during active disease. Each CDR3 is given with its conserved first and last residue. D genes are given only for firm matches. Clone size appears in some rows only: once, few, many, or a class for an expanded clone.

>.|TRBJ2-7|once|TRBV7-2
TGTGCCAGCAGCTCGAACTCAGGCCCCTACGAGCAGTACTTC
CASSSNSGPYEQYF
>TRBD1|TRBJ1-1|.|TRBV6-6
TGTGCCAGCACCCAGGGGGACAGGGGGCGGGTCATTGAAGCTTTCTTT
CASTQGDRGRVIEAFF
>.|TRBJ2-1|.|TRBV28
TGTGCCAGCAGTTTAGCGGGGCCCTCCTACAATGAGCAGTTCTTC
CASSLAGPSYNEQFF
>.|TRBJ1-1|once|TRBV21-1
TGTGCCAGCAGCACACCCAGGGTATGGGAAGCTTTCTTT
CASSTPRVWEAFF
>.|TRBJ2-1|.|TRBV11-2
TGTGCCAGCAGCTTGTTATCTGTCTACAATGAGCAGTTCTTC
CASSLLSVYNEQFF
>.|TRBJ2-3|.|TRBV4-2
TGTGCCAGCAGCCAAGACTTTCAAAGGGGAAGCACAGATACGCAGTATTTT
CASSQDFQRGSTDTQYF
>.|TRBJ1-1|.|TRBV21-1
TGTGCCAGCAGCAAAGTCCCTGGGGCAGGGAACACTGAAGCTTTCTTT
CASSKVPGAGNTEAFF
>.|TRBJ2-5|.|TRBV7-9
TGTGCCAGCAGCTTAGCGCACACGGGGGAGGTCCAGTACTTC
CASSLAHTGEVQYF
>.|TRBJ1-5|.|TRBV5-5
TGTGCCAGCAGCTCCCTAGACCCTCCTCAGCCCCAGCATTTT
CASSSLDPPQPQHF
>TRBD1|TRBJ1-2|.|TRBV6-2/TRBV6-3
TGTGCCAGCAGCAAGGGCAGGGGGCAGGGTGGCTACACCTTC
CASSKGRGQGGYTF
>TRBD2|TRBJ2-6|.|TRBV27
TGTGCCAGCAGTTTAGCGGGGGGCAATACTGGGGCCAACGTCCTGACTTTC
CASSLAGGNTGANVLTF
>TRBD1|TRBJ2-7|.|TRBV6-5
TGTGCCAGCAGACAAAGACAGGGGAATTCCTACGAGCAGTACTTC
CASRQRQGNSYEQYF
>.|TRBJ2-5|.|TRBV7-8
TGTGCCAGCAGCCGAGAGAGCAGGGGAGTGGAGACCCAGTACTTC
CASSRESRGVETQYF
>TRBD1|TRBJ1-4|.|TRBV30
TGTGCCTGGACCGGCGACAGGGATGAAAAACTGTTTTTT
CAWTGDRDEKLFF
>TRBD1|TRBJ1-1|.|TRBV5-1
TGCGCCAGCAGCACCGACAGGGGCCCGGTGCAAGCTTTCTTT
CASSTDRGPVQAFF
>TRBD1|TRBJ1-3|.|TRBV5-1
TGCGCCAGCAGCGTCACGGGACAGGACCAACCTTCTGGAAACACCATATATTTT
CASSVTGQDQPSGNTIYF
>TRBD1|TRBJ2-1|.|TRBV27
TGTGCCAGCAGTTTAGGACAGGGTTGGAATGAGCAGTTCTTC
CASSLGQGWNEQFF
>.|TRBJ1-5|.|TRBV5-6
TGTGCCAGCAGCTTGATGAGGCGACAGCCCCAGCATTTT
CASSLMRRQPQHF
>TRBD1|TRBJ2-2|.|TRBV3-1/TRBV3-2
TGTGCCAGCAGCCATCGGACCGGGACAGGGGGTACCGGGGAGCTGTTTTTT
CASSHRTGTGGTGELFF
>TRBD2|TRBJ2-5|once|TRBV6-5
TGTGCCAGCAGTCCCGGACTAGCGGGGGTTCAGACCCAGTACTTC
CASSPGLAGVQTQYF
>TRBD1|TRBJ1-6|.|TRBV2
TGTGCCAGCAGACCCGGGACAGGGCAACGTAATTCACCCCTCCACTTT
CASRPGTGQRNSPLHF
>TRBD2|TRBJ2-3|.|TRBV9
TGTGCCAGCAGCGTAGGATCCCTAGCGGGAGACACAGATACGCAGTATTTT
CASSVGSLAGDTDTQYF
>TRBD1|TRBJ2-5|.|TRBV7-2
TGTGCCAGCAGCTCTGGAGACAGGGCCGAAGAGACCCAGTACTTC
CASSSGDRAEETQYF
>.|TRBJ2-7|.|TRBV7-9
TGTGCCAGCAGCTTAGGCGGCAAATTCTACGAGCAGTACTTC
CASSLGGKFYEQYF
>.|TRBJ1-1|.|TRBV5-4
TGTGCCAGCAGCTTGTGGTGGGGGGACACTGAAGCTTTCTTT
CASSLWWGDTEAFF
>.|TRBJ1-6|.|TRBV27
TGTGCCAGCAGCTTGGACTTTTATAATTCACCCCTCCACTTT
CASSLDFYNSPLHF
>.|TRBJ1-6|few|TRBV3-1/TRBV3-2
TGTGCCAGCAGCCAAGGCCAGACAAGGAATTCACCCCTCCACTTT
CASSQGQTRNSPLHF
>TRBD2|TRBJ2-3|once|TRBV9
TGTGCCAGCAGCAACAGACTAGCGGGGTCCACAGATACGCAGTATTTT
CASSNRLAGSTDTQYF
>TRBD1|TRBJ1-1|.|TRBV4-1
TGCGCCAGCAGCCAATCCCACAGGGGGAACACTGAAGCTTTCTTT
CASSQSHRGNTEAFF
>TRBD1|TRBJ1-2|.|TRBV5-1
TGCGCCAGCAGCCACGACAGGGGGGTAATTCACTTC
CASSHDRGVIHF
>TRBD2|TRBJ2-5|.|TRBV6-5
TGTGCCAGCAGGACTAGCGGGGGGCTCAAAGAGACCCAGTACTTC
CASRTSGGLKETQYF
>.|TRBJ2-7|.|TRBV19
TGTGCCAGTAGTAGAGCCGTGGGAGGGACACCTCCCTACGAGCAGTACTTC
CASSRAVGGTPPYEQYF
>TRBD1|TRBJ1-5|.|TRBV28
TGTGCCAGCAGTTCCCGACAGGGAAAATGGTCCCAGCATTTT
CASSSRQGKWSQHF
>.|TRBJ2-1|.|TRBV7-7
TGTGCTAGCAGCTTAGTGGGGGGTGGGAATGAGCAGTTCTTC
CASSLVGGGNEQFF
>.|TRBJ1-5|.|TRBV27
TGTGCCAGCAGTCGTCTTGGGAGTCTCAGCAATCAGCCCCAGCATTTT
CASSRLGSLSNQPQHF
>.|TRBJ2-1|.|TRBV9
TGTGCCAGCAGCGTAGGTGGTACGCGCTACAATGAGCAGTTCTTC
CASSVGGTRYNEQFF
>.|TRBJ1-1|once|TRBV4-2
TGTGCCAGCAGCCAAGGGGGCGCGGACACTGAAGCTTTCTTT
CASSQGGADTEAFF
>TRBD1|TRBJ2-2|.|TRBV7-9
TGTGCCAGCAGCTTAGGGACAGGGGACGCGAACACCGGGGAGCTGTTTTTT
CASSLGTGDANTGELFF
>TRBD2|TRBJ2-7|.|TRBV7-2
TGTGCCAGCGGCGGGGGGGGCGTCTACGAGCAGTACTTC
CASGGGGVYEQYF
>.|TRBJ2-1|.|TRBV29-1
TGCAGCGTTGTGACGGCTACTACACCAAGTGGGCAGTTCTTC
CSVVTATTPSGQFF
>.|TRBJ2-5|.|TRBV5-1
TGCGCCAGCAGCTTGGATCCAGCAGGGACTCAAGAGACCCAGTACTTC
CASSLDPAGTQETQYF
>TRBD1|TRBJ1-2|.|TRBV7-2
TGTGCCAGCAGCTTAGAAGACAGGGGGGACTATGGCTACACCTTC
CASSLEDRGDYGYTF
>.|TRBJ2-5|.|TRBV7-6
TGTGCCAGCAGCAACAGGGAAGAGACCCAGTACTTC
CASSNREETQYF
>.|TRBJ2-1|.|TRBV28
TGTGCCAGCAGCCCCTCTGAGGGTGAGCAGTTCTTC
CASSPSEGEQFF
>.|TRBJ1-2|.|TRBV6-2/TRBV6-3
TGTGCCAGCAGTTACTCAGGGGCTGCAGACACCTTC
CASSYSGAADTF
>TRBD1|TRBJ2-2|.|TRBV5-5
TGTGCCAGCAGCAGCCCCAGGGGGCTGGCCACCGGGGAGCTGTTTTTT
CASSSPRGLATGELFF
>TRBD2|TRBJ2-3|.|TRBV29-1
TGCAGCGCCGGGGGGGGGACTTTAAACACAGATACGCAGTATTTT
CSAGGGTLNTDTQYF
>.|TRBJ2-3|.|TRBV11-1
TGTGCCAGCAGCCAAGGGGACACAGATACGCAGTATTTT
CASSQGDTDTQYF
>.|TRBJ1-1|few|TRBV19
TGTGCCAGTAGTACGTTACCCGGGACTGTTGAAGCTTTCTTT
CASSTLPGTVEAFF
>.|TRBJ1-5|.|TRBV4-1
TGCGCCAGCAGCACCTCAGGGGACAATCAGCCCCAGCATTTT
CASSTSGDNQPQHF
>.|TRBJ2-5|.|TRBV3-1/TRBV3-2
TGTGCCAGCAGCCCAGAGACTAGTTGGATCGAGACCCAGTACTTC
CASSPETSWIETQYF
>TRBD1|TRBJ1-5|.|TRBV11-2
TGTGCCAGCGGAAACAGGGGGCAGAGTCAGCCCCAGCATTTT
CASGNRGQSQPQHF
>TRBD1|TRBJ2-7|.|TRBV7-8
TGTGCCAGCAGCGGAACGGGACAGAGACACTACGAGCAGTACTTC
CASSGTGQRHYEQYF
>TRBD1|TRBJ2-2|.|TRBV19
TGTGCCAGTGGACAGGGCAGGACCGGGGAGCTGTTTTTT
CASGQGRTGELFF
>.|TRBJ1-5|.|TRBV30
TGTGCCTGGAGTATTAGAAGCTTGGCGGGCAATCAGCCCCAGCATTTT
CAWSIRSLAGNQPQHF
>.|TRBJ2-3|once|TRBV29-1
TGCAGCGTTGTGCGGGTTGCGGACACGCAGTATTTT
CSVVRVADTQYF
>TRBD1|TRBJ2-6|.|TRBV10-3
TGTGCCATCAGTCCAGGGGACAGGGGTTTCTATGCCTCTGGGGCCAACGTCCTGACTTTC
CAISPGDRGFYASGANVLTF